The T cell receptor (beta chain) under discussion was sequenced for a study of CD8 T cells in ankylosing spondylitis. TCRdb reanalysed the 5' RACE reads using MiXCR and keeps one entry per CDR3 protein. Altogether more than 600,000 distinct CDR3 sequences are present, 15% to 20% being singletons, with the ten largest covering 15% to 20%. Study-level points and caveats: Ankylosing spondylitis blood appeared to be characterized by a TCR beta motif of several highly homologous variants.

Ten or more counts support this clonotype. The antigen is not known. Sequenced material: blood, either unsorted or a sorted T cell fraction (not recorded which). The TCR originated in a male donor with ankylosing spondylitis.

DNA of the CDR3: TGTGCCAGCAGTTTAAGTCAGGGGGATGGCTACACCTTC. It yields the protein CASSLSQGDGYTF. J is TRBJ1-2 and V is TRBV12-3 or TRBV12-4; 7 bases match TRBD1. The CDR3 extends over 13 amino acids. The V gene end was trimmed by 2 bases and the J gene end by 6 bases; junction bases not matched to a gene: 3.